Following are 18 T cell receptor beta chains from one sample sequenced in a study of shared T cell receptors in the human thymus. TCRdb's table, derived via immunoSEQ multiplex PCR, lists solely in-frame clones and lacks some. The profile shows under 700,000 clones, 70% to 80% of them singletons. The data also belong to a second study, concerning human thymus T cells.

Specimen: thymocytes. These receptors originate from a boy in the first two years of life with a congenital heart defect.

This sequence joins TRBV4-3 and TRBJ2-1; weak D call: TRBD2 (5 bases). Germline CDR1 and CDR2: LGHNA and YSLEER. Trimming removed 4 bases from V and 1 base from J, with 20 bases in between. The CDR3 spans 18 residues. The CDR3 DNA reads TGCGCCAGCAGCCCCTCCTCCGTCTCCGGGAAGTCCTACAATGAGCAGTTCTTC. It specifies CASSPSSVSGKSYNEQFF.

The chain has TRBV10-2 and TRBJ2-7, with 10 bases lining up with TRBD2. V gave up 5 bases and J gave up 2 bases; unmatched junction bases: 6. This CDR3 has 15 amino acids. Germline CDR1 reads WSHSY; CDR2 reads SAAADI. CDR3 DNA: TGCGCCAGCAGTAGCTCTAGCGGGAGACCCTACGAGCAGTACTTC. Amino acids: CASSSSSGRPYEQYF.

This chain joins TRBV7-8 and TRBJ2-7; tentatively, D is TRBD2 (6 bases). The CDR3 extends over 16 amino acids. Germline V gene sequence: CDR1 SGHVS, CDR2 FQNEAQ. Trimming left V 5 bases short and J 4 bases short, with 21 bases between. CDR3 residues: CASSARDSSWEYEQYF. For the CDR3, the DNA is TGTGCCAGCAGCGCCCGGGACTCCAGCTGGGAATACGAGCAGTACTTC.

V gene TRBV7-2 combines with J gene TRBJ2-1, with 8 bases identical to TRBD1. V shed 3 bases, J shed 2 bases, and the junction held 12 bases outside the gene matches. CDR3 size: 18 residues. Germline CDR1 reads SGHTA; CDR2 reads FQGNSA. In DNA form, the CDR3 reads TGTGCCAGCAGCTTTCGTCGAGAGGGGGACAGGACCTACAATGAGCAGTTCTTC. This encodes CASSFRREGDRTYNEQFF. The variable domain in full, completed from reference TRBV7-2 and TRBJ2-1, reads GAGVSQSPSNKVTEKGKDVELRCDPISGHTALYWYRQSLGQGLEFLIYFQGNSAPDKSGLPSDRFSAERTGGSVSTLTIQRTQQEDSAVYLCASSFRREGDRTYNEQFFGPGTRLTVL.

This clone has only a few counts. The CDR3 is CASSIERLGTEAFF. CDR3 nucleotide sequence: TGTGCCAGTAGTATAGAGCGGCTGGGCACTGAAGCTTTCTTT. The chain recombines TRBV19 with TRBJ1-1, with D unresolved. CDR1 is LNHDA and CDR2 is SQIVND in the germline V gene (reference sequence). V lost 0 bases and J 4 bases, leaving 9 bases between the germline ends. CDR3 size: 14 residues.

There are a few counts of this clone. The chain carries TRBV5-6 and TRBJ1-1; TRBD1 agrees at 10 bases. Germline CDR1 is SGHDT and CDR2 is YYEEEE. V was clipped by 0 bases and J by 11 bases; unmatched bases: 13. This CDR3 region has 16 residues. CDR3 sequence (DNA): TGTGCCAGCAGCTTGGCCAACCGGACAGGGGGGGTGGAGGCTTTCTTT. Protein product: CASSLANRTGGVEAFF.

This clone has only one observation. This chain uses TRBV5-5 with TRBJ2-5, with D maybe TRBD2 (6 bases). This CDR3 is 15 amino acids long. Germline V gene data show CDR1 as SGHKS and CDR2 as YYEKEE (reference sequence). Trimming stripped 0 bases from V and 7 bases from J, with 16 bases between. CDR3 sequence: CASSLDGGLLRTQYF. The CDR3 DNA sequence: TGTGCCAGCAGCTTGGACGGGGGACTGTTAAGGACCCAGTACTTC. The whole variable domain, remainder taken from reference TRBV5-5 and TRBJ2-5, is DAGVTQSPTHLIKTRGQQVTLRCSPISGHKSVSWYQQVLGQGPQFIFQYYEKEERGRGNFPDRFSARQFPNYSSELNVNALLLGDSALYLCASSLDGGLLRTQYFGPGTRLLVL.

The CDR3 nucleotides are TGTGCCAGCAGCTTTGGGACAGGATCCTACGAGCAGTACTTC. It specifies CASSFGTGSYEQYF. The chain combines TRBV7-9 with TRBJ2-7; 8 nucleotides line up with TRBD1. CDR3 length: 14 amino acids. Per the germline V gene, CDR1 is SEHNR and CDR2 is FQNEAQ (reference sequence). The V gene end was trimmed by 3 bases and the J gene end by 1 base; junction bases not matched to a gene: 2.

A single count supports this clone. This chain uses TRBV7-9 with TRBJ2-1; 10 bases are a match to TRBD2. The CDR3 is 13 residues long. Germline V gives CDR1 SEHNR, CDR2 FQNEAQ (reference sequence). The V gene end was trimmed by 8 bases and the J gene end by 5 bases; junction bases not matched to a gene: 3. The CDR3: CASSSGSHNEQFF. The CDR3 DNA follows: TGTGCCAGCTCTAGCGGGAGCCACAATGAGCAGTTCTTC.

The chain combines TRBV27 with TRBJ1-5, with TRBD1 as a possible D gene (6 bases). The CDR3 extends over 14 amino acids. V lost 8 bases to trimming and J lost 7 bases, with 18 bases between them. Germline CDR1 is MNHEY and CDR2 is SMNVEV (reference sequence). CDR3 nucleotides: TGTGCCAGCTCATTCGTGGGGGGGCAGCAGCCCCAGCATTTT. Translating gives CASSFVGGQQPQHF.

This chain links TRBV7-3 with TRBJ2-1; 9 bases fit TRBD2. CDR3 length equals 15 residues. Germline V lookup: CDR1 SGHTA, CDR2 FQGTGA. The J segment lost 5 bases and the V segment lost 1 base, leaving 3 bases of the junction unmatched. CDR3: CASSLKLAGNNEQFF. CDR3 nucleotide sequence: TGTGCCAGCAGCTTAAAACTAGCGGGCAACAATGAGCAGTTCTTC.

The chain is built from TRBV6-6 and TRBJ2-5, with TRBD1 identical over 11 bases. CDR3 length: 16 amino acids. The junction had 7 bases not matched to a gene; V was cut back by 2 bases and J by 5 bases. The germline V gene has CDR1 MNHNY and CDR2 SVGAGI (reference sequence). DNA of the CDR3: TGTGCCAGCAGTTACGAGAGGACAGGGGGCTTGGAGACCCAGTACTTC. Amino acids: CASSYERTGGLETQYF.

The chain joins TRBV4-1 to TRBJ1-3, with 10 bases that match TRBD1. V was clipped by 4 bases and J by 8 bases; unmatched bases: 5. This CDR3 is 14 amino acids long. CDR1 and CDR2 (germline): MGHRA, YSYEKL. The CDR3 DNA sequence: TGCGCCAGCAGCCTGGACAGGGGGGCCGACACCATATATTTT. Its translation is CASSLDRGADTIYF.

The chain recombines TRBV6-1 with TRBJ2-7; D is unclear. CDR3 size: 13 residues. From germline, CDR1 is MNHNS and CDR2 SASEGT. The germline V and J ends were trimmed by 7 bases and 2 bases, with 12 bases remaining between them. As DNA, the CDR3 is TGTGCCAGCATGGCACTCCGGGCCTACGAGCAGTACTTC. Amino acid sequence: CASMALRAYEQYF.

The chain combines TRBV5-1 with TRBJ2-5; the match to TRBD2 covers 9 bases. This CDR3 contains 17 residues. Germline lookup yields CDR1 SGHRS and CDR2 YFSETQ. The ends lost 0 bases at V and 1 base at J; junction bases unmatched: 7. This chain's CDR3 is CASSLDLSGRIQETQYF. CDR3 DNA sequence: TGCGCCAGCAGCTTGGATTTGAGCGGGAGGATCCAAGAGACCCAGTACTTC. The full variable domain, with the rest looked up from reference TRBV5-1 and TRBJ2-5, is KAGVTQTPRYLIKTRGQQVTLSCSPISGHRSVSWYQQTPGQGLQFLFEYFSETQRNKGNFPGRFSGRQFSNSRSEMNVSTLELGDSALYLCASSLDLSGRIQETQYFGPGTRLLVL.

This clone was observed a few times. This sequence joins TRBV11-3 and TRBJ2-2; the D gene is possibly TRBD2 (5 bases). The CDR3 is 13 amino acids. V was shortened by 2 bases and J by 6 bases, with 7 bases between the two germline ends. Germline V gene sequence: CDR1 SGHNT, CDR2 YENEEA. The CDR3 DNA reads as TGTGCCAGCAGCTTAAGCGGCCCCGGGGAGCTGTTTTTT. Protein product: CASSLSGPGELFF. Drawing the rest from reference TRBV11-3 and TRBJ2-2, the complete variable domain is EAGVVQSPRYKIIEKKQPVAFWCNPISGHNTLYWYLQNLGQGPELLIRYENEEAVDDSQLPKDRFSAERLKGVDSTLKIQPAELGDSAVYLCASSLSGPGELFFGEGSRLTVL.

The CDR3 is CASSQEAGEGAKNIQYF. The CDR3 region has the DNA TGCGCCAGCAGCCAAGAAGCGGGAGAAGGAGCCAAAAACATTCAGTACTTC. The V gene is TRBV4-3, the J gene TRBJ2-4, with 8 bases matching TRBD2. V lost 0 bases to trimming and J lost 0 bases; unmatched junction nucleotides: 4. CDR1 is LGHNA, CDR2 YSLEER, per germline. The CDR3 consists of 17 residues.

The chain carries TRBV5-6 and TRBJ1-1, with D possibly being TRBD1 (5 bases). The CDR3 extends over 17 amino acids. Germline V lookup: CDR1 SGHDT, CDR2 YYEEEE. V lost 4 bases to trimming and J lost 5 bases, with 24 bases between them. The CDR3 nucleotides read TGTGCCAGCAGCCGCGGAGTTCTGGGGCAGGCTCGGACTGAAGCTTTCTTT. Amino acids: CASSRGVLGQARTEAFF.